A single sample is the source of the 11 T cell receptor beta chains below, sequenced in a study of T-cell reconstitution after alpha-beta-depleted transplantation in children. Construction of the TCRbeta library involved unique molecular identifiers. TCRdb recomputed calls from the PCR reads with MiXCR, one row per CDR3 protein. Of about 1,000,000 distinct CDR3 sequences in the sample, about 30% were seen once. Sequences were derived from PBMCs, mostly from graft donor cells, sampled 360 days after TCRalphabeta/CD19-depleted stem cell transplant. The receptors derive from a boy in the first two years of life who had a stem cell transplant for SCID, so the T cells may come from the graft donor.

The chain employs TRBV20-1 and TRBJ1-1, with 9 bases that match TRBD1. Germline loops: CDR1 DFQATT, CDR2 SNEGSKA (reference sequence). V dropped 4 bases and J dropped 1; count of bases not matched to a gene: 7. This CDR3 comprises 15 residues. Here the CDR3 reads CSATGTGRRNTEAFF. The CDR3 bases are TGCAGTGCTACTGGGACAGGGAGAAGGAACACTGAAGCTTTCTTT.

This clonotype has a count of ten or more. This chain links TRBV5-1 with TRBJ1-1; weak D call: TRBD1 (5 bases). CDR1 and CDR2 (germline): SGHRS, YFSETQ. Trimming took 4 bases from V and 1 from J, leaving 11 bases between them. The CDR3 consists of 14 residues. The CDR3 bases are TGCGCCAGCAGCCTGGGACGGAAGAACACTGAAGCTTTCTTT. Its protein product is CASSLGRKNTEAFF.

The V gene is TRBV5-5, the J gene TRBJ2-3; no definite D call. The CDR3 loop spans 14 amino acids. V lost 4 bases to trimming and J lost 2 bases, with 11 bases between them. CDR1 SGHKS and CDR2 YYEKEE come from the germline V gene (reference sequence). The CDR3 DNA reads as TGTGCCAGCAGCCGAGGCATGGACACAGATACGCAGTATTTT. Its translation: CASSRGMDTDTQYF.

In this sample, this clonotype turned up a few times. The CDR3 coding sequence is TGTGCCAGCAACAGGTCCCCGGCGAACACTGAAGCTTTCTTT. Its translation is CASNRSPANTEAFF. This chain connects TRBV12-3 or TRBV12-4 to TRBJ1-1, with D possibly TRBD1 on 5 matching bases. V gave up 7 bases and J gave up 1 base, with 13 bases separating them. The CDR3 covers 14 residues.

This chain links TRBV5-1 with TRBJ2-5, with TRBD1 as a possible D gene (6 bases). Germline loops: CDR1 SGHRS, CDR2 YFSETQ. The CDR3 sequence is 13 residues long. Trimming cost V 5 bases and J 3 bases, with 11 bases left between them. In DNA, the CDR3 is TGCGCCAGCAGGAAGGGGGTTGAAGAGACCCAGTACTTC. Protein: CASRKGVEETQYF.

This clonotype was seen more than once but under ten times. V usage is TRBV12-5 and J usage is TRBJ1-5; 8 positions agree with TRBD1. J lost 6 bases, V lost 3 bases, and 7 bases had no gene match. This CDR3 contains 15 residues. CDR1 is LGHNT and CDR2 is FRNRAP in the germline V gene. DNA of the CDR3: TGTGCTAGTGGTTTTCAGACAGGGGTTCGTCAGCCCCAGCATTTT. Protein sequence: CASGFQTGVRQPQHF.

The rearrangement joins TRBV4-1 to TRBJ2-3; TRBD2 aligns across 9 bases. The CDR3 totals 17 residues. Per germline, CDR1 MGHRA and CDR2 YSYEKL. Losses at the gene ends were 3 bases for V and 5 bases for J; bases not matched to a gene: 12. The CDR3 sequence: CASSQAGRASGVDTQYF. CDR3 nucleotide sequence: TGCGCCAGCAGCCAGGCCGGTAGGGCTAGCGGGGTAGATACGCAGTATTTT.

This chain uses TRBV29-1 with TRBJ2-3; no clear D gene. The V gene's germline CDR1 is SQVTM and CDR2 ANQGSEA. This CDR3 spans 13 amino acids. Deletions cut 3 bases from V and 4 bases from J, with 11 bases between. The CDR3 bases are TGCAGCGTTGACCCCCTAAGTGCAGATACGCAGTATTTT. This translates into CSVDPLSADTQYF.

This clonotype was found a few times. V gene TRBV5-1 combines with J gene TRBJ2-3, with TRBD2 matching 8 bases. The V segment lost 1 base and the J segment 4 bases; nucleotides outside the gene matches: 5. The V gene's germline CDR1 is SGHRS and CDR2 YFSETQ. This CDR3 region has 15 residues. This chain's CDR3 is CASSLRGGLADTQYF. CDR3 coding DNA: TGCGCCAGCAGCTTGCGGGGGGGCCTCGCAGATACGCAGTATTTT.

This clonotype was detected only a few times. The rearrangement joins TRBV12-5 to TRBJ2-7, with D unresolved. Per the germline V gene, CDR1 is LGHNT and CDR2 is FRNRAP. V gave up 7 bases and J gave up 3 bases, with 10 bases separating them. There are 12 residues in the CDR3. The CDR3 DNA follows: TGTGCTAGTGCCCTGGACGACTACGAGCAGTACTTC. Residues: CASALDDYEQYF.

The chain has TRBV7-3 and TRBJ2-6; D is unresolved. Germline V gene sequence: CDR1 SGHTA, CDR2 FQGTGA. CDR3 size: 15 residues. Trimming removed 6 bases from V and 4 bases from J, with 13 bases in between. The CDR3 nucleotides are TGTGCCAGCAGATCCTGGGCAGAAGGGGCCAACGTCCTGACTTTC. The encoded protein is CASRSWAEGANVLTF.